This TCR beta chain was retrieved from a study of blood T cell repertoires in COVID-19. The CDR3 covers 17 residues. The V gene's germline CDR1 is MGHRA and CDR2 YSYEKL. Trimming at V came to 2 bases and at J to 2 bases, leaving 10 bases not matched to a gene. In the study's own analysis: Researchers report that nucleated cell counts were estimated from reference gene primer amplification. Data came from immunoSEQ multiplex PCR; TCRdb stores just in-frame clones and leaves some out. The V and J calls and clone size come from that table; D and trimming were worked out from the DNA. The sample contains about 110,000 clones, about 85% of which appear only once.

The specimen sequenced was peripheral blood. The sequence was collected from a human donor in a cohort sampled during active COVID-19. The V call is TRBV4-1, the J call TRBJ1-1, with 8 bases identical to TRBD1. DNA for the CDR3: TGCGCCAGCAGCCAACTCTACCGGACAGGGTTTAACACTGAAGCTTTCTTT. It translates to CASSQLYRTGFNTEAFF.